This T cell receptor beta chain was recorded in a study of blood T cells in healthy people across ages. This clonotype was detected a few times. The antigen remains undetermined. General study points: TCR beta diversity tracked closely with naive T cell percentage.

Germline CDR1 SGHRS, CDR2 YFSETQ. The CDR3 sequence is 13 residues long. V gave up 2 bases and J gave up 5 bases, with 8 bases separating them. It was with a sample-barcoded 5' primer and a J-beta primer mix that a second PCR of roughly 7 to 12 cycles was run. Sequencing of every sample gave 2.5 million or more CDR3-containing paired-end reads. From the 5' RACE reads, TCRdb called clonotypes with MiXCR, one entry per CDR3 protein. This sample carries 1.5 million to 2 million distinct CDR3 sequences, under 30% of them seen once, and the ten largest clones take 7.7%. The genes are TRBV5-1 and TRBJ2-4; D might be TRBD1 (5 bases). The clonotype originates from a woman aged 30 to 39 in good health. Sequences were obtained from blood. The CDR3 is CASSFDRQNIQYF. CDR3 DNA: TGCGCCAGCAGCTTCGACAGACAAAACATTCAGTACTTC. Combining the CDR3 with reference TRBV5-1 and TRBJ2-4 gives the whole variable domain KAGVTQTPRYLIKTRGQQVTLSCSPISGHRSVSWYQQTPGQGLQFLFEYFSETQRNKGNFPGRFSGRQFSNSRSEMNVSTLELGDSALYLCASSFDRQNIQYFGAGTRLSVL.